The 10 T cell receptor beta chains below come from one sample, sequenced in a study of OX40 agonist ivuxolimab in advanced cancers. Profiled with immunoSEQ multiplex PCR; TCRdb holds only in-frame clones, not every one. This table has about 83,000 clones, around 84% appearing once. Material: CD4+ or CD8+ T cells sorted from blood, obtained in a trial of the OX40 agonist ivuxolimab. These receptors were taken from an adult with an advanced solid tumor such as melanoma, head and neck, liver or kidney cancer.

The genes are TRBV7-9 and TRBJ2-3; D gene unclear. The CDR3 has 12 amino acids. Trimming took off 3 bases at V and 0 bases at J, with 1 base between the two ends. Germline V gene lookup returns CDR1 SEHNR and CDR2 FQNEAQ (reference sequence). The chain's CDR3 is CASSFSTDTQYF. The CDR3 nucleotides are TGTGCCAGCAGCTTTAGCACAGATACGCAGTATTTT.

This chain links TRBV18 with TRBJ1-1, with D perhaps TRBD1 (5 bases). The V end was cut by 5 bases, the J end by 1 base, with 11 bases between. CDR3 length: 14 residues. CDR1 and CDR2 (germline): KGHSH, LQKENI. The CDR3 region is CASSGGLRNTEAFF. The DNA of the CDR3 is TGTGCCAGCTCAGGGGGGTTGCGGAACACTGAAGCTTTCTTT.

The J gene is TRBJ2-2, the V gene TRBV2; possibly TRBD1 or TRBD2 for D (5 bases each). CDR1 and CDR2 from the germline V gene are SNHLY and FYNNEI. V was pared by 5 bases and J by 1 base, with 11 bases between. The CDR3 is 15 amino acids. The CDR3 coding sequence is TGTGCCAGCAGTCCGGGACGGATGAACACCGGGGAGCTGTTTTTT. Protein: CASSPGRMNTGELFF.

This chain links TRBV12-2 with TRBJ1-2. TRBV12-2 is an annotated pseudogene. The CDR3 contains 15 residues. CDR3 sequence: CASRLWEPCNYGYTF. In nucleotides, the CDR3 is TGTGCAAGTCGCTTATGGGAACCCTGTAACTATGGCTACACCTTC.

This chain links TRBV6-1 with TRBJ2-7; the match to TRBD1 covers 10 bases. CDR3 length: 14 amino acids. Germline CDR1 MNHNS, CDR2 SASEGT. Losses at the gene ends were 4 bases for V and 3 bases for J; bases not matched to a gene: 3. CDR3 in amino acids: CASSADRGLYEQYF. The CDR3 nucleotides are TGTGCCAGCAGTGCCGACAGGGGGCTCTACGAGCAGTACTTC.

This clone was seen only once. The V call is TRBV7-9, the J call TRBJ2-7; tentatively, D is TRBD1 (6 bases). The CDR3 loop spans 17 amino acids. Trimming pared 5 bases from V and 3 bases from J, leaving 23 bases between. The germline V gene has CDR1 SEHNR and CDR2 FQNEAQ (reference sequence). In DNA, the CDR3 is TGTGCCAGCAGCCCATTACTCTATTTCCCAGGGGACTACGAGCAGTACTTC. It specifies CASSPLLYFPGDYEQYF. The variable domain in full, with the rest retrieved from reference TRBV7-9 and TRBJ2-7, is DTGVSQNPRHKITKRGQNVTFRCDPISEHNRLYWYRQTLGQGPEFLTYFQNEAQLEKSRLLSDRFSAERPKGSFSTLEIQRTEQGDSAMYLCASSPLLYFPGDYEQYFGPGTRLTVT.

The chain combines TRBV4-1 with TRBJ2-1, with 8 bases fitting TRBD1. The CDR3 is 15 amino acids. Germline values: CDR1 MGHRA, CDR2 YSYEKL. The junction had 2 bases not matched to a gene; V was cut back by 0 bases and J by 4 bases. CDR3 amino acids: CASSQDGDRYNEQFF. CDR3 DNA sequence: TGCGCCAGCAGCCAAGATGGGGACAGGTACAATGAGCAGTTCTTC.

J is TRBJ2-5 and V is TRBV7-9; tentatively, D is TRBD2 (5 bases). Trimming removed 6 bases from V and 4 bases from J, with 9 bases in between. The germline V gene encodes CDR1 SEHNR and CDR2 FQNEAQ (reference sequence). The CDR3 totals 12 residues. CDR3 residues: CASRGELETQYF. The CDR3 nucleotides are TGTGCCAGCAGGGGAGAGCTAGAGACCCAGTACTTC.

This clone turned up a few times. V gene TRBV11-2 combines with J gene TRBJ1-5; D uncertain. The V end lost 5 bases, the J end lost 3 bases, and 14 bases lay between the germline ends. The V gene's germline CDR1 is SGHAT and CDR2 FQNNGV. The CDR3 consists of 15 residues. Here the CDR3 reads CASSRGSSYNQPQHF. CDR3 nucleotides: TGTGCCAGCAGCCGCGGATCTTCTTACAATCAGCCCCAGCATTTT.

The chain carries TRBV4-2 and TRBJ2-3; possibly TRBD1 for D (5 bases). The CDR3 is 12 residues long. V lost 0 bases to trimming and J lost 12 bases, with 10 bases between them. Germline V gives CDR1 LGHNA, CDR2 YNFKEQ. Here the CDR3 reads CASSQETAGQYF. For the CDR3, the DNA is TGTGCCAGCAGCCAAGAGACAGCCGGACAGTATTTT.